This record covers a single T cell receptor (beta chain). Antigen: not known. The V segment lost 5 bases and the J segment 2 bases; nucleotides outside the gene matches: 8. CDR1 MNHEY and CDR2 SVGAGI come from the germline V gene. The CDR3 covers 15 residues. Using immunoSEQ multiplex PCR, the repertoire was profiled, and TCRdb retains in-frame clones only, with some absent. The data show 95,000 to 150,000 clones, approximately 90% seen once. These data come from a study of radiotherapy plus CTLA-4 blockade in lung cancer. Turning to the study itself: Overall, 15% to 20% of patients showed an objective response, while approximately 28% attained disease control. Study-level points and caveats: Radiotherapy plus ipilimumab was followed by expansion in blood of tumor-derived TCR clones.

The J gene is TRBJ2-7, the V gene TRBV6-5, with 8 bases aligning to TRBD1. The receptor was isolated from a human donor with non-small cell lung cancer that progressed on radiotherapy plus ipilimumab. The source was peripheral blood, collected from a patient treated with radiotherapy plus ipilimumab. The DNA of the CDR3 is TGTGCCAGCAGTGCTCCGTCGGGACAGGCCTACGAGCAGTACTTC. Residues: CASSAPSGQAYEQYF.